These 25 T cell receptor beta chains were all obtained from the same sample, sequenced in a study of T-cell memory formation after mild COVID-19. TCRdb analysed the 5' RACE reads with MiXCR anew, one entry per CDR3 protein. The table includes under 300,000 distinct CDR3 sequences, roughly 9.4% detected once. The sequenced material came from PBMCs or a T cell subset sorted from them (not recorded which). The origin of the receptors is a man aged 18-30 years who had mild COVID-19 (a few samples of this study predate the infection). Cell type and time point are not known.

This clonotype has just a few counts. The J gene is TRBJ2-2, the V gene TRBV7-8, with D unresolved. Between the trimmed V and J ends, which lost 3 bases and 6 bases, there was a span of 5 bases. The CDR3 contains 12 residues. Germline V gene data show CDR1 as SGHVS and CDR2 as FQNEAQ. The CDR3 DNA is TGTGCCAGCAGCTTCTCGGCCGGGGAGCTGTTTTTT. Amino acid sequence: CASSFSAGELFF.

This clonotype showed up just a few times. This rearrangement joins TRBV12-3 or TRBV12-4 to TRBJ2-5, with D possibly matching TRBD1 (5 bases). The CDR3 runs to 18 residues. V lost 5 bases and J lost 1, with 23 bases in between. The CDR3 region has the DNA TGTGCCAGCAGTCCCACGTTGGGGCGAGTTGCACCCCAAGAGACCCAGTACTTC. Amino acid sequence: CASSPTLGRVAPQETQYF.

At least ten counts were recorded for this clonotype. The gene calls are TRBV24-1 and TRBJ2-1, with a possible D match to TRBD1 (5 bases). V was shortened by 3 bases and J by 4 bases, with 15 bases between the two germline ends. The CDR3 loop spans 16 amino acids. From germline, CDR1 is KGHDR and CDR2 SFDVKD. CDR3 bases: TGTGCCACCAGTGATAGGGGCCTCATAGGATACAATGAGCAGTTCTTC. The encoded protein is CATSDRGLIGYNEQFF.

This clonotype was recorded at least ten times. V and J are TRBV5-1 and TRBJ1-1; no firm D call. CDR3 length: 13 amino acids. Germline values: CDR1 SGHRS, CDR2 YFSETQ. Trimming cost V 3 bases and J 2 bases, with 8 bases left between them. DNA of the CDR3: TGCGCCAGCAGCTCGGACGGTAACACTGAAGCTTTCTTT. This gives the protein CASSSDGNTEAFF.

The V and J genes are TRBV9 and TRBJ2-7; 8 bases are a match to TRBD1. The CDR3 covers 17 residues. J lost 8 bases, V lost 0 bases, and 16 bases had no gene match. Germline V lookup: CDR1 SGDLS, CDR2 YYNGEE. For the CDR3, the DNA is TGTGCCAGCAGCGTAGATCTTGCAGGGGGCGGCGGGATCCAGCAGTACTTC. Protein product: CASSVDLAGGGGIQQYF. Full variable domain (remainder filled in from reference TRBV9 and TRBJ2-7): DSGVTQTPKHLITATGQRVTLRCSPRSGDLSVYWYQQSLDQGLQFLIQYYNGEERAKGNILERFSAQQFPDLHSELNLSSLELGDSALYFCASSVDLAGGGGIQQYFGPGTRLTVT.

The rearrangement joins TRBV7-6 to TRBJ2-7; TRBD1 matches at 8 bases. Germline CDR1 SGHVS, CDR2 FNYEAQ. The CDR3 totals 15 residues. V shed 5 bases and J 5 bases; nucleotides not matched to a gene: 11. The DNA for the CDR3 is TGTGCCAGCAGCCCCCGGGACAGGCCCATAGACGAGCAGTACTTC. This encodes CASSPRDRPIDEQYF.

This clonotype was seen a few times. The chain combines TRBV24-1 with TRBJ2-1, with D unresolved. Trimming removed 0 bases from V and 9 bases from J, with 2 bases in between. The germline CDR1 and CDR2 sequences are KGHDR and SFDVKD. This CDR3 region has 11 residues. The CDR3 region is CATSDLFEQFF. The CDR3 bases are TGTGCCACCAGTGATTTGTTTGAGCAGTTCTTC.

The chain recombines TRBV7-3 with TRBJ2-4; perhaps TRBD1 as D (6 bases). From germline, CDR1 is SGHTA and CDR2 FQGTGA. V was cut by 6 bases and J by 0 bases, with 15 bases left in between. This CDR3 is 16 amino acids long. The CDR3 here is CASSPTGSLAKNIQYF. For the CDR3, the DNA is TGTGCCAGCAGTCCGACAGGCTCCCTAGCCAAAAACATTCAGTACTTC. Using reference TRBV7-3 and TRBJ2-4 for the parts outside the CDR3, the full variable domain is GAGVSQTPSNKVTEKGKYVELRCDPISGHTALYWYRQSLGQGPEFLIYFQGTGAADDSGLPNDRFFAVRPEGSVSTLKIQRTERGDSAVYLCASSPTGSLAKNIQYFGAGTRLSVL.

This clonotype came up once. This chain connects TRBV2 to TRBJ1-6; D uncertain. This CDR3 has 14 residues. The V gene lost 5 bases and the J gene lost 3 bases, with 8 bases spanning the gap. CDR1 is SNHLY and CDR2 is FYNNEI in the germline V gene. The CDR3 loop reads CASSLEVYNSPLHF. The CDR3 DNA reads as TGTGCCAGCAGTCTTGAGGTCTATAATTCACCCCTCCACTTT.

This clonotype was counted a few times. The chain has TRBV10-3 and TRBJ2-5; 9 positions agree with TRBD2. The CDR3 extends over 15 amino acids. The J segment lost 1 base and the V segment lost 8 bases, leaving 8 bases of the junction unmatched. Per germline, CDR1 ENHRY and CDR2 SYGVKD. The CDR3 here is CAIGAQRGVQETQYF. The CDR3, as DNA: TGTGCCATCGGGGCCCAGCGGGGGGTCCAAGAGACCCAGTACTTC.

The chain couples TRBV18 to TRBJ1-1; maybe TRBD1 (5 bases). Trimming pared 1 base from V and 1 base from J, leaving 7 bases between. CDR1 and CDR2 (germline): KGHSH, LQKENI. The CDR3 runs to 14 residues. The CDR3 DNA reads TGTGCCAGCTCACCACAGGGGACGAACACTGAAGCTTTCTTT. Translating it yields CASSPQGTNTEAFF. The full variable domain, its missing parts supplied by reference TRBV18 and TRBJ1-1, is NAGVMQNPRHLVRRRGQEARLRCSPMKGHSHVYWYRQLPEEGLKFMVYLQKENIIDESGMPKERFSAEFPKEGPSILRIQQVVRGDSAAYFCASSPQGTNTEAFFGQGTRLTVV.

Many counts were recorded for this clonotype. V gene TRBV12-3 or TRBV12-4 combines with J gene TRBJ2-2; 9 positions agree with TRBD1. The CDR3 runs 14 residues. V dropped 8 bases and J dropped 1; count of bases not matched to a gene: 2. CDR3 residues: CASGTGLNTGELFF. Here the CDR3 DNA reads TGTGCCAGCGGGACAGGGTTGAACACCGGGGAGCTGTTTTTT.

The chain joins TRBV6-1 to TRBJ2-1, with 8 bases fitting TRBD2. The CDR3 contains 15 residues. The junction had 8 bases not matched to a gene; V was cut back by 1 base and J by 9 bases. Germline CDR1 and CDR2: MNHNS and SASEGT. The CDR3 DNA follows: TGTGCCAGCAGTGAAGTAGCGGGGTCCTCCAGTGAGCAGTTCTTC. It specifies CASSEVAGSSSEQFF.

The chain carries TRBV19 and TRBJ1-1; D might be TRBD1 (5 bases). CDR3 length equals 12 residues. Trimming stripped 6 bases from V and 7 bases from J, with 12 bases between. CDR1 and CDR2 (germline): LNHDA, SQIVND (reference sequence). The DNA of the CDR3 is TGTGCCAGTAGCCCATACACAGGTGAAGCTTTCTTT. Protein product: CASSPYTGEAFF.

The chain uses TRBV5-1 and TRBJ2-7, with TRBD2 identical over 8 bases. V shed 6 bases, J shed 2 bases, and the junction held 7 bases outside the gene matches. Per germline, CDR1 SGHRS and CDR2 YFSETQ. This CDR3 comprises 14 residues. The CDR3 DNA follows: TGCGCCAGCACCCTTAGCGGGACCGCCTACGAGCAGTACTTC. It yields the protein CASTLSGTAYEQYF.

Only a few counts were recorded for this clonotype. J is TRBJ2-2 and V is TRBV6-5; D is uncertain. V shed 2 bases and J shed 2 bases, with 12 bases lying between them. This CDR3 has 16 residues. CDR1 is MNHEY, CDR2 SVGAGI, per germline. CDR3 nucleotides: TGTGCCAGCAGTTACGTTAGTCTGGGAAACACCGGGGAGCTGTTTTTT. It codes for CASSYVSLGNTGELFF.

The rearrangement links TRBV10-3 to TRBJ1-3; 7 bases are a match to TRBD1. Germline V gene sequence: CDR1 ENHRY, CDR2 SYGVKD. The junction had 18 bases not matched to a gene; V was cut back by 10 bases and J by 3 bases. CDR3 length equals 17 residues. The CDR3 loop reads CATTGVQGNLVGNTIYF. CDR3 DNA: TGTGCCACCACAGGGGTCCAGGGAAATCTGGTTGGAAACACCATATATTTT.

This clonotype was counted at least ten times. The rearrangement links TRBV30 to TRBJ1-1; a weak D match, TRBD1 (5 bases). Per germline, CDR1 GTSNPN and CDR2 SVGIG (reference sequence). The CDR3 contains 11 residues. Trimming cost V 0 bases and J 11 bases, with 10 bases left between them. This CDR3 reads CAWSVQGSAFF. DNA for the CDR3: TGTGCCTGGAGTGTTCAGGGATCGGCTTTCTTT.

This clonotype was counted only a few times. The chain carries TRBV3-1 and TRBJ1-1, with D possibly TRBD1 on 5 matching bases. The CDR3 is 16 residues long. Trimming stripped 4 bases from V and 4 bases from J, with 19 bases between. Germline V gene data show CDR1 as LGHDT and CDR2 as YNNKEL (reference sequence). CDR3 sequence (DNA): TGTGCCAGCAGCCGAGGGGACGGAAGCTATGGCACTGAAGCTTTCTTT. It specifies CASSRGDGSYGTEAFF.

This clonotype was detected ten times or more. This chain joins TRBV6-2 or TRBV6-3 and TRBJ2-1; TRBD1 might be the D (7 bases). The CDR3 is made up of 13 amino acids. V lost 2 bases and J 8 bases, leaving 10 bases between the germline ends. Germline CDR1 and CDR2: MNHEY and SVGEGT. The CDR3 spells CASSYGGGYEQFF. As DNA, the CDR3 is TGTGCCAGCAGTTACGGAGGGGGCTATGAGCAGTTCTTC.

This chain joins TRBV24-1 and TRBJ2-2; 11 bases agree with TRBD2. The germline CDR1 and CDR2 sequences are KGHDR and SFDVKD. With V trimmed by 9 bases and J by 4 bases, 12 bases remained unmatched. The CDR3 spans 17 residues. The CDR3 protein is CATSPALLAGVTGELFF. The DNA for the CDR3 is TGTGCCACCTCTCCGGCCCTACTAGCGGGGGTCACCGGGGAGCTGTTTTTT.

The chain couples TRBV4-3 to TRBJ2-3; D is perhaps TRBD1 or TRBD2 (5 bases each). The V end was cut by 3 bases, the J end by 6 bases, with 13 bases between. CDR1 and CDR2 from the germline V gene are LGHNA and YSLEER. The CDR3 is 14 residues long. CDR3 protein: CASSQESGTDTQYF. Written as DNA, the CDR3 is TGCGCCAGCAGCCAGGAATCAGGGACCGATACGCAGTATTTT.

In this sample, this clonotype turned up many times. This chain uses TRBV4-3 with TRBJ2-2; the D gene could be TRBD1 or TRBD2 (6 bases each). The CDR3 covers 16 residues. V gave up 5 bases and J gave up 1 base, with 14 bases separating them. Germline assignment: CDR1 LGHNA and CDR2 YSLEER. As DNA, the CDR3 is TGCGCCAGCAGCTACGGAGGGGGGAGGAACACCGGGGAGCTGTTTTTT. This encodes CASSYGGGRNTGELFF.

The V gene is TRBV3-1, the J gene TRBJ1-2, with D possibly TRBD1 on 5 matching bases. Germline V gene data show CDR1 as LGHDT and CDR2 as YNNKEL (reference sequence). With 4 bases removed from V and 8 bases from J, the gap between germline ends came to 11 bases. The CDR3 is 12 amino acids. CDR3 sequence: CASSPQGDGYTF. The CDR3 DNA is TGTGCCAGCAGCCCCCAGGGTGACGGCTACACCTTC.

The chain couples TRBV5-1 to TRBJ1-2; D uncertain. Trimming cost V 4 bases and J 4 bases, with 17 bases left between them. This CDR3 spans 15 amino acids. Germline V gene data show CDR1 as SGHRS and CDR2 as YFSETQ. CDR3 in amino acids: CASSPGGQSSYGYTF. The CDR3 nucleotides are TGCGCCAGCAGCCCGGGAGGGCAGTCGAGCTATGGCTACACCTTC.